This T cell receptor (beta chain) was recorded in a study of blood T cell repertoires in COVID-19. Background on the study: Sample material is recorded as cDNA or gDNA derived from T cells, B-cell-depleted T cells, or PBMCs.

Using immunoSEQ multiplex PCR, the repertoire was profiled, and TCRdb retains in-frame clones only, with some absent. The profile covers roughly 65,000 clones, with roughly 84% appearing a single time and approximately 4.2% taken by the ten largest. This CDR3 spans 15 amino acids. V lost 6 bases, J lost 0 bases, and 13 bases lay in between. CDR1 is MNHEY, CDR2 SVGAGI, per germline. Sequenced: peripheral blood. This clonotype was sampled from a man aged 50 to 59 with acute or convalescent COVID-19. The chain links TRBV6-5 to TRBJ2-3; D gene ambiguous. The CDR3 region is CASRRRVTSTDTQYF. The CDR3 DNA reads as TGTGCCAGCAGAAGAAGAGTAACTAGCACAGATACGCAGTATTTT.